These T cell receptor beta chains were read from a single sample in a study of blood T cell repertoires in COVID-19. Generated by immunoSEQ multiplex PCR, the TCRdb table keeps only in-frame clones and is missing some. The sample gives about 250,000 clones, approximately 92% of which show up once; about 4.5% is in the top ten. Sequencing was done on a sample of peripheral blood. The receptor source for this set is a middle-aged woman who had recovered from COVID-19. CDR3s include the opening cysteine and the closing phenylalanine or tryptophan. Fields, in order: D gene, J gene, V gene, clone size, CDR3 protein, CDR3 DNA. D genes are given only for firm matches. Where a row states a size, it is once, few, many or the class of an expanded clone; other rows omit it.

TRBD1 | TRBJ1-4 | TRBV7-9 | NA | CASSLDRGHEKLFF | TGTGCCAGCAGCTTGGACAGGGGGCATGAAAAACTGTTTTTT
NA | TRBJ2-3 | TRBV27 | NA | CASSFRGTGTDTQYF | TGTGCCAGCAGTTTTCGCGGGACAGGCACAGATACGCAGTATTTT
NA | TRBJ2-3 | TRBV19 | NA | CASSIDSSTDTQYF | TGTGCCAGTAGTATAGACAGTAGCACAGATACGCAGTATTTT
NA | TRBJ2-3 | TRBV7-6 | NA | CASSLRGGSTDTQYF | TGTGCCAGCAGCTTACGAGGGGGTAGCACAGATACGCAGTATTTT
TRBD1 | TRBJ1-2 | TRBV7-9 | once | CASSSRTGAWNDGYTF | TGTGCCAGCAGCTCTCGGACAGGGGCGTGGAATGATGGCTACACCTTC
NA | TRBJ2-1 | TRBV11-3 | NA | CASSLLRGYNEQFF | TGTGCCAGCAGCTTGCTGCGCGGATACAATGAGCAGTTCTTC
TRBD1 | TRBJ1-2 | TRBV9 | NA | CASSVTGDYGYTF | TGTGCCAGCAGCGTCACAGGGGACTATGGCTACACCTTC
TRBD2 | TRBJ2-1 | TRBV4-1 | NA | CASSHTSGGDNEQFF | TGCGCCAGCAGCCACACTAGCGGGGGGGACAATGAGCAGTTCTTC
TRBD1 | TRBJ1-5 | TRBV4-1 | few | CASSQEQGTEQPQHF | TGCGCCAGCAGCCAAGAACAGGGGACAGAGCAGCCCCAGCATTTT
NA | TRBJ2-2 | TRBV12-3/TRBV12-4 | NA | CASGQRNTGELFF | TGTGCCAGCGGGCAACGAAACACCGGGGAGCTGTTTTTT
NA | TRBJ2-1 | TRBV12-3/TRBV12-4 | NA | CASSIRYNEQFF | TGTGCCAGCAGTATCAGATACAATGAGCAGTTCTTC
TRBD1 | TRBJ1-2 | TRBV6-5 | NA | CASSSMTGDGGYTF | TGTGCCAGCAGTTCTATGACAGGGGATGGTGGCTACACCTTC
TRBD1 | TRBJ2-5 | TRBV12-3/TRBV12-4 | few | CASSFRGPETQYF | TGTGCCAGCAGTTTCAGGGGGCCGGAGACCCAGTACTTC
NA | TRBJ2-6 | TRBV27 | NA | CASSSLSGGANVLTF | TGTGCCAGCAGTTCCCTATCTGGTGGGGCCAACGTCCTGACTTTC
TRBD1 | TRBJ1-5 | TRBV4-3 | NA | CASSHGQGSNQPQHF | TGCGCCAGCAGCCACGGACAGGGAAGCAATCAGCCCCAGCATTTT
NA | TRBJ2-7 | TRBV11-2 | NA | CASSLGDSSYEQYF | TGTGCCAGCAGCTTAGGTGACAGCTCCTACGAGCAGTACTTC